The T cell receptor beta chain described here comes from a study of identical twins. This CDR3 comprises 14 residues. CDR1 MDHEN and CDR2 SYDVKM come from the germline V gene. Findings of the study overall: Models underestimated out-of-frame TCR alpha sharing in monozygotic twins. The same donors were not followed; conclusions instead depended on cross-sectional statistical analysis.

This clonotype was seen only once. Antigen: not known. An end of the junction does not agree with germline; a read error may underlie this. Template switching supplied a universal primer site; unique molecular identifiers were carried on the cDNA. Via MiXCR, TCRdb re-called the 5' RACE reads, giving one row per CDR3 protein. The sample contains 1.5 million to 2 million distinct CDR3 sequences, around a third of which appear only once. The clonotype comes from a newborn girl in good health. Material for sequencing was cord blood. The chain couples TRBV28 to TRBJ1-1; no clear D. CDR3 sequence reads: CASSFGNMNTGAFF. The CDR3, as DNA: TGTGCCAGCAGTTTCGGAAACATGAACACTGGAGCTTTCTTT.